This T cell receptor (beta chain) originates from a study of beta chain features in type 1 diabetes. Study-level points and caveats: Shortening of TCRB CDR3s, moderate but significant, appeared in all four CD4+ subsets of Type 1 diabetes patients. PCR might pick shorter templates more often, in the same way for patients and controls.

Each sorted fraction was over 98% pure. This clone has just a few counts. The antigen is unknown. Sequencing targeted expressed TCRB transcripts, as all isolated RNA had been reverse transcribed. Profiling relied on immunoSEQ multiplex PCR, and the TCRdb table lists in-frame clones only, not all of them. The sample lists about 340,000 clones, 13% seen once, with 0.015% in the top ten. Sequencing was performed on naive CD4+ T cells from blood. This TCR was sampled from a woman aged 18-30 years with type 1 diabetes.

CDR3 in amino acids: CSVGGAGVMGSGNTIYF. The DNA of the CDR3 is TGCAGCGTTGGAGGGGCAGGGGTAATGGGATCTGGAAACACCATATATTTT. The chain is built from TRBV29-1 and TRBJ1-3; D possibly corresponds to TRBD1 (6 bases). This CDR3 spans 17 amino acids. Trimming removed 4 bases at V and 1 base at J, with 20 bases between. CDR1 SQVTM and CDR2 ANQGSEA come from the germline V gene.